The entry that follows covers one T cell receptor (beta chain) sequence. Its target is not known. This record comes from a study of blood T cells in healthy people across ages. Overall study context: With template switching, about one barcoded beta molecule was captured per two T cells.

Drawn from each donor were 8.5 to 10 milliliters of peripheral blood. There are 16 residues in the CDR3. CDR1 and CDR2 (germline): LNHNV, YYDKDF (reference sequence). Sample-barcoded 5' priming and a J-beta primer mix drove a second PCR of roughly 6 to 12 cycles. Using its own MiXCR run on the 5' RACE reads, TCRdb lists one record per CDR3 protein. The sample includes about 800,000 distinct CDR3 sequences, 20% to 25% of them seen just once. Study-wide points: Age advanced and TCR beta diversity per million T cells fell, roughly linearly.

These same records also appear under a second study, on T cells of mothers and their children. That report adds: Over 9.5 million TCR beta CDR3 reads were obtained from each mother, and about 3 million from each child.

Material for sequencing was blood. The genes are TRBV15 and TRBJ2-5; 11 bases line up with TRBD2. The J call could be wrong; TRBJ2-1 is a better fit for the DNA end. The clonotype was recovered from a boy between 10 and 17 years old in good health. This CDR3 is CATRLAGGGPPNEQFF. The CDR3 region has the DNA TGTGCCACCAGGCTAGCGGGAGGCGGTCCCCCTAATGAGCAGTTCTTC.